The source of this T cell receptor beta chain is a study of CD8 T cells in ankylosing spondylitis. 5'-RACE, quantitative and with molecular barcodes, yielded the TCR beta libraries. TCRdb re-analysed the 5' RACE reads in MiXCR, keeping a single row per CDR3 protein. The table has about 240,000 distinct CDR3 sequences, 7.5% to 9% seen once. This clonotype appeared many times. The V end was cut by 3 bases, the J end by 10 bases, with 14 bases between. Germline CDR1 reads SGHVS; CDR2 reads FQNEAQ. This CDR3 has 13 amino acids. This chain connects TRBV7-8 to TRBJ2-3, with D perhaps TRBD1 (5 bases). The specimen was blood, either unsorted or a sorted T cell fraction (not recorded which). The sequence came from a male donor with ankylosing spondylitis or in good health (not recorded which). As DNA, the CDR3 is TGTGCCAGCAGCTTCTCGGACACCCGGGCGCAGTATTTT. Encoded protein: CASSFSDTRAQYF.